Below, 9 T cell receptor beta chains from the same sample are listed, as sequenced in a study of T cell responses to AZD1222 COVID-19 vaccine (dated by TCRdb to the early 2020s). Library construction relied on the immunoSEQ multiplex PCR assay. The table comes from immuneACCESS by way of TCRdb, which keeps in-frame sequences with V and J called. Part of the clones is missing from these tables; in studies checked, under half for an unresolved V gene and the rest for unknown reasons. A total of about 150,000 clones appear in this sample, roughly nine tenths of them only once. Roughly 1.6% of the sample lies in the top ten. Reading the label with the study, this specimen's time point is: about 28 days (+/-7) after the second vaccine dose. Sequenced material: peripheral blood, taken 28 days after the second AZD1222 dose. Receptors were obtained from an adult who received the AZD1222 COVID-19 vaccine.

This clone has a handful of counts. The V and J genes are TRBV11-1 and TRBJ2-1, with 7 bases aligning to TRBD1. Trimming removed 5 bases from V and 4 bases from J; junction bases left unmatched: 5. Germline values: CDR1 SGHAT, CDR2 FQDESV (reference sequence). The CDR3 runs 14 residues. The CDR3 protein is CASSADRQYNEQFF. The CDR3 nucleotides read TGTGCCAGCAGCGCGGACAGGCAATACAATGAGCAGTTCTTC.

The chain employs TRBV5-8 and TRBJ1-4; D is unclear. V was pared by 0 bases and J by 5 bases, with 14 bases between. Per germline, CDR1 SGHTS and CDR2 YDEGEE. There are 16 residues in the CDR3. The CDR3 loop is CASSLGPTGRNEKLFF. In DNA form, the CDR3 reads TGTGCCAGCAGCTTGGGTCCTACTGGGCGGAATGAAAAACTGTTTTTT.

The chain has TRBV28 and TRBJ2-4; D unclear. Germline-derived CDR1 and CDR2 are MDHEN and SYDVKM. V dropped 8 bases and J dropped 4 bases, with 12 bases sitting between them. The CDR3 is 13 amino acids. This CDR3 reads CASGIRIKNIQYF. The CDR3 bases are TGTGCCAGCGGGATCCGAATAAAAAACATTCAGTACTTC.

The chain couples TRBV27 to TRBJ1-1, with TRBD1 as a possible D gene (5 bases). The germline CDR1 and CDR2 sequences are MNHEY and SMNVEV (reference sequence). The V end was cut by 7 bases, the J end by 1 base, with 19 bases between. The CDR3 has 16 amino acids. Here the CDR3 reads CASNQGDLGRNTEAFF. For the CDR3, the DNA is TGTGCCAGCAATCAGGGTGACCTCGGACGGAACACTGAAGCTTTCTTT.

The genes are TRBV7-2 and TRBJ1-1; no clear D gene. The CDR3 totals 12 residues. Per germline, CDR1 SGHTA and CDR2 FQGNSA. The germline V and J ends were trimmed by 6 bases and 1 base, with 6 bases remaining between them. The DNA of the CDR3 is TGTGCCAGCAGGACGGCGAACACTGAAGCTTTCTTT. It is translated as CASRTANTEAFF.

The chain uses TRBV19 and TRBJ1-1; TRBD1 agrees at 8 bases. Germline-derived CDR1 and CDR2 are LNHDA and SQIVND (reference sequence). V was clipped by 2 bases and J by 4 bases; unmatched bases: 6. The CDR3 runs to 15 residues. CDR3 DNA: TGTGCCAGTAGTATACAGGGGGCGTGGGGCACTGAAGCTTTCTTT. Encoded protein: CASSIQGAWGTEAFF.

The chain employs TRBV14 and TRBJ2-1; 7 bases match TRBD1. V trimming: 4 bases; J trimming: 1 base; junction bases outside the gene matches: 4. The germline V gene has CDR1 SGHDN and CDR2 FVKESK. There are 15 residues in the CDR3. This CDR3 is CASSPWDRSYNEQFF. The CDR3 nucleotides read TGTGCCAGCAGCCCATGGGACAGATCCTACAATGAGCAGTTCTTC.

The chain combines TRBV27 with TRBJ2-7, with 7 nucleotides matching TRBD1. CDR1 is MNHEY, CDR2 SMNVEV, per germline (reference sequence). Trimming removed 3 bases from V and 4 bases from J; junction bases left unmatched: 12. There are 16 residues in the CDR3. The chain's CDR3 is CASSFSAGTVLYEQYF. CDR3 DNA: TGTGCCAGCAGTTTCTCGGCCGGGACAGTACTTTACGAGCAGTACTTC.

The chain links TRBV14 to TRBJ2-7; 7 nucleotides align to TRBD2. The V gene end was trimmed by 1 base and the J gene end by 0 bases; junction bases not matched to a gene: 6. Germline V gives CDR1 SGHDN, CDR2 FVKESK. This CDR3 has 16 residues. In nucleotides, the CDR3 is TGTGCCAGCAGCCAAGTTGGGGGGGAGCCCTCCTACGAGCAGTACTTC. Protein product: CASSQVGGEPSYEQYF.